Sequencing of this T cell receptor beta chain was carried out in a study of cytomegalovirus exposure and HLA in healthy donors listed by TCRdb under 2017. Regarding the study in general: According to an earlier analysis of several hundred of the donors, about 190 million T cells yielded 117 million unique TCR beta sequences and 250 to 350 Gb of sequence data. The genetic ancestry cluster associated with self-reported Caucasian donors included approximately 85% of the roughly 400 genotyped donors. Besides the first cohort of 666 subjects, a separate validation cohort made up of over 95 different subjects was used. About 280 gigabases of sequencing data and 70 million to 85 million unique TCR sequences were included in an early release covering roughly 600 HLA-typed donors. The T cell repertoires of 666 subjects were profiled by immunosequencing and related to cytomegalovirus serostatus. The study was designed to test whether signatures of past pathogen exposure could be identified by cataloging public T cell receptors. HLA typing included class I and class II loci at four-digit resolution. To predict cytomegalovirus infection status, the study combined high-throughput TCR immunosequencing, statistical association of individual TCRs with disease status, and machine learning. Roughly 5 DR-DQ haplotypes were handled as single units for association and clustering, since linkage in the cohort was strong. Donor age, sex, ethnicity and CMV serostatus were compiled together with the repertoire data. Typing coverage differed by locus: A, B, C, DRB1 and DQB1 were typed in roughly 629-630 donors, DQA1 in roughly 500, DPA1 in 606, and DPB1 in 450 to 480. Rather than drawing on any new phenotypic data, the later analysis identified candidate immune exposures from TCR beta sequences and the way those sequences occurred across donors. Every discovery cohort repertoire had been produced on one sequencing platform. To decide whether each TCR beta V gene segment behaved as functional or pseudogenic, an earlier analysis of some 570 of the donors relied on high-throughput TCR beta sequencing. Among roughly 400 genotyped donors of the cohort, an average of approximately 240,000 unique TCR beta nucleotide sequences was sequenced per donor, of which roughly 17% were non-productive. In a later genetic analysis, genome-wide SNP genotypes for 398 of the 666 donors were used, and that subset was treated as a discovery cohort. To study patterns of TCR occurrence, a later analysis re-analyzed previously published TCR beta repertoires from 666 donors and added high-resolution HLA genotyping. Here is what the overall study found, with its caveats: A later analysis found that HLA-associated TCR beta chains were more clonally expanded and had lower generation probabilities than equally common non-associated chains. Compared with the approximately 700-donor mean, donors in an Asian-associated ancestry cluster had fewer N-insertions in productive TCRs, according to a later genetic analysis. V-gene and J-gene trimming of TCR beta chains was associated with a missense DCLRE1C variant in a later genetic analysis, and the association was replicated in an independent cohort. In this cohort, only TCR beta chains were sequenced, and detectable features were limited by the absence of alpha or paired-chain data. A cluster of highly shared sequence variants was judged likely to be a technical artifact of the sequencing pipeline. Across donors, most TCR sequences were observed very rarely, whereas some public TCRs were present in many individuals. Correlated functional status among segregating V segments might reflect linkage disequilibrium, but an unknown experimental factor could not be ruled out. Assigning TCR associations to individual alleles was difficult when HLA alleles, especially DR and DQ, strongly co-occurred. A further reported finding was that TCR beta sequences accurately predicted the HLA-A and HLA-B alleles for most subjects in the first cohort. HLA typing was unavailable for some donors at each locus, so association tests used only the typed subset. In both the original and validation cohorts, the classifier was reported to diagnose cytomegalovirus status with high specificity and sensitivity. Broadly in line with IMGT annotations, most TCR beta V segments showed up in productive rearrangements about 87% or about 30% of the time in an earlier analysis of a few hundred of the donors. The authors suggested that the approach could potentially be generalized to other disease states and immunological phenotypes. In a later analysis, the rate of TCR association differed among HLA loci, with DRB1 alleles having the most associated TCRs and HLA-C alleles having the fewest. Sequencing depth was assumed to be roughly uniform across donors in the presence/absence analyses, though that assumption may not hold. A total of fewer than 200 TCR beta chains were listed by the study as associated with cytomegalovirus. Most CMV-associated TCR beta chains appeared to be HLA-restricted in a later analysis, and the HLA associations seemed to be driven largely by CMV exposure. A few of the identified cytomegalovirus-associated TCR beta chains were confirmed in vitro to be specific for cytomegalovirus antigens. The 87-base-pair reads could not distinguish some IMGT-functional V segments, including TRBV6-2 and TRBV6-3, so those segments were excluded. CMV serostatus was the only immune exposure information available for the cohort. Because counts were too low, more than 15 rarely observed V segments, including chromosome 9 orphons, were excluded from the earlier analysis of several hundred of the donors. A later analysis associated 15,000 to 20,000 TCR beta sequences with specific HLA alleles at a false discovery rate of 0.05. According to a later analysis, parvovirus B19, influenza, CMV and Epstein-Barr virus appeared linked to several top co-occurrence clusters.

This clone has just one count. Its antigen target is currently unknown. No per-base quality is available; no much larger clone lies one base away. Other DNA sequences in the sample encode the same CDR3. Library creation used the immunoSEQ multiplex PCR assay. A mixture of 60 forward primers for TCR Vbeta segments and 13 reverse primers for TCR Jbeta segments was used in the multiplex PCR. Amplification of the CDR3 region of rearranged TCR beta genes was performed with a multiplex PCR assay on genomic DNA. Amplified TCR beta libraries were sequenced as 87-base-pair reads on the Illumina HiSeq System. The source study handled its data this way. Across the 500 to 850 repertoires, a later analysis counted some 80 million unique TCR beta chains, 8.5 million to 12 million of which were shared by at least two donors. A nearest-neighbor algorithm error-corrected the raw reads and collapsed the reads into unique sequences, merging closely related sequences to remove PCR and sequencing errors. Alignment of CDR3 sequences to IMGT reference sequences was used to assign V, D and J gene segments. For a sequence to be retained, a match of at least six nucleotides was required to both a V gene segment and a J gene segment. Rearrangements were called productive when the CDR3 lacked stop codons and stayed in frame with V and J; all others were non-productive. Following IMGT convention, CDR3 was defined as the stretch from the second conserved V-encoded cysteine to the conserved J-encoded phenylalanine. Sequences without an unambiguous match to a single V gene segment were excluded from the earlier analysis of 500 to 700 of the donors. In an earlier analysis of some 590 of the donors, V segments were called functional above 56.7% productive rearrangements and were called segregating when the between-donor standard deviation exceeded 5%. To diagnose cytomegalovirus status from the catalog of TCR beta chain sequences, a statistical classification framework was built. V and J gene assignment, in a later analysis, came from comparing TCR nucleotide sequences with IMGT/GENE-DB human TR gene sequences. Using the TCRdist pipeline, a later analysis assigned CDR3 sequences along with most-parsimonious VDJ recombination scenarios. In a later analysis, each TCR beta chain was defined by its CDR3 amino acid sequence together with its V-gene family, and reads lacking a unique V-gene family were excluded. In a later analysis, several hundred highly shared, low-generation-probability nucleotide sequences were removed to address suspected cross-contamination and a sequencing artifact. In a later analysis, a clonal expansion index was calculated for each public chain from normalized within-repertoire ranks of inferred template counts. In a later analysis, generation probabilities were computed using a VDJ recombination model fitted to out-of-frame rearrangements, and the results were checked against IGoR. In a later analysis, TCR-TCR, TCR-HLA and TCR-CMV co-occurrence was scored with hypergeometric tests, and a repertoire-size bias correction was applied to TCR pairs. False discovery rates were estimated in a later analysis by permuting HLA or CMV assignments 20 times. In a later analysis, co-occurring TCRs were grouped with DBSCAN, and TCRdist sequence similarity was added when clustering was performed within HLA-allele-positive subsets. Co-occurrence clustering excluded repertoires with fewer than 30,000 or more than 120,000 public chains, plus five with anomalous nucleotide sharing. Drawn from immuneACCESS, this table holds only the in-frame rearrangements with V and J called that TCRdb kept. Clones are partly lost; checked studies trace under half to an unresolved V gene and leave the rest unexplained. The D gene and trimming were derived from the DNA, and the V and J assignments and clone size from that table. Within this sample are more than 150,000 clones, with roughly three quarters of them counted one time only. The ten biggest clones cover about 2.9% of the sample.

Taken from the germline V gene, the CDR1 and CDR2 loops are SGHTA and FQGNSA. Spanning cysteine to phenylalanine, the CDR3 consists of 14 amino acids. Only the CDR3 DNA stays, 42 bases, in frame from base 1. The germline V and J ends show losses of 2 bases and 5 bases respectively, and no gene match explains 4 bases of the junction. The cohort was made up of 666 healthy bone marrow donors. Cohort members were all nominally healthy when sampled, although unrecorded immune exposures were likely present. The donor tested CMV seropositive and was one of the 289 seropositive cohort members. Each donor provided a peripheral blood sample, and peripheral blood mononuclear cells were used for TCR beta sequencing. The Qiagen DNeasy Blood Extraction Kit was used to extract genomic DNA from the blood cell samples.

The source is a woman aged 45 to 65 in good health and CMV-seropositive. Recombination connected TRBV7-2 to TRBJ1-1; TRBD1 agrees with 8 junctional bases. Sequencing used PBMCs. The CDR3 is CASSLQGARTEAFF. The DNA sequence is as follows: TGTGCCAGCAGCTTACAGGGGGCGCGAACTGAAGCTTTCTTT.